This T cell receptor beta chain was sequenced for a study of T cells in Graves' hyperthyroidism and ophthalmopathy. Amplification of TCR beta CDR3 regions used RNA as the template. TCR CDR3 underwent first-round RT-PCR with the HTBI primer set. TCRdb reanalysed the multiplex PCR reads using MiXCR and keeps one entry per CDR3 protein. The table records about 600,000 distinct CDR3 sequences, roughly a sixth of them present only once. Uncontrolled infection, other autoimmune disease, pregnancy and lactation each barred patients from inclusion. In making diagnoses, clinical symptoms, serum thyroxine and TRAb, thyroid ultrasound and orbital computed tomography were all used. Germline V CDR1 and CDR2: MNHNS, SASEGT. Trimming stripped 2 bases from V and 8 bases from J, with 18 bases between. The CDR3 is 15 amino acids. This clonotype was picked up a small number of times.

This rearrangement joins TRBV6-1 to TRBJ1-2; D is possibly TRBD1 (5 bases). The origin of this receptor is a woman in her forties with Graves' ophthalmopathy. What was sequenced was blood. In DNA, the CDR3 is TGTGCCAGCAGTGAATGGGGCTTGGAGGCTAAAGGCTACACCTTC. Amino acids: CASSEWGLEAKGYTF.